Listed below are T cell receptor beta chains from one sample, sequenced in a study of CD8+ T cells in alopecia areata. Libraries were prepared by immunoSEQ multiplex PCR; TCRdb keeps only in-frame clonotypes and omits some of them. The sample records about 100,000 clones, just under 60% being singletons. The sequences come from CD8+ T cells sorted from blood, collected at approximately week 60, from a patient treated with tofacitinib. The receptors here all came from a human donor with alopecia areata. The conserved cysteine and the conserved F or W are not part of the CDR3 here. Each record gives: D gene, V gene, CDR3 protein. A D gene is named only where the DNA matches it firmly.

>TRBD2|TRBV7-8
ASSWGAGDTQY
>-|TRBV2
ASRGGEQF
>TRBD1|TRBV6-1
ASGKGAAWFGYT
>TRBD1|TRBV7-7
ASSSPGQGAAGELF
>TRBD1|TRBV6-1
ASSEEQGARNEQY
>-|TRBV5-6
ASSLRGNYEQY
>-|TRBV7-3
ASSLRVHEQY
>-|TRBV14
ASSQGGYEQY
>-|TRBV13
ASSPRPGRRDEKLF
>-|TRBV5-1
ASMSFRGSYNEQF
>-|TRBV21-1
ASSKAQTANYGYT
>-|TRBV6-1
ASSEADGYSNQPQH
>TRBD1|TRBV4-1
ASSQRDRRTGELF
>TRBD1|TRBV23-1
ASSGTGGNTIY
>TRBD2|TRBV7-9
ASSPPSSGGTYNEQF
>TRBD1|TRBV14
ASSKTGGSHEQY
>-|TRBV7-9
ASSQGGRMQETQY
>-|TRBV7-2
ASSLETGVQETQY
>TRBD1|TRBV19
ASSMTGGITTEAF
>-|TRBV5-1
ASSQETYEQY
>TRBD1|TRBV6-1
ASSNEGTGVSVQY
>TRBD2|TRBV7-3
ASSPLPLAGDAYEQY
>TRBD2|TRBV9
ASSVAETSGIGREQY
>-|TRBV2
ASSEVFSIYNEQF
>-|TRBV14
ASSPRDRYNEQF
>-|TRBV15
ATSRDPGGEGETQY
>-|TRBV29-1
SVASGQRNYGYT
>-|TRBV7-2
ASSLRGSGEKLF
>TRBD1|TRBV14
ASSATGGGYEQY
>-|TRBV6-1
ASRDSYEQY
>-|TRBV27
ASNTAVGTEAF